Shown below are 17 T cell receptor beta chains from a single sample sequenced in a study of T-cell memory formation after mild COVID-19. A single record per CDR3 protein comes from TCRdb applying MiXCR to the 5' RACE reads. The profile shows about 140,000 distinct CDR3 sequences, 13% to 15% of them singletons. The sample was PBMCs or a T cell subset sorted from them (not recorded which). These receptors were collected from an adult woman who had mild COVID-19 (a few samples of this study predate the infection). Cell type and time point are not known.

In its sample, this clonotype was seen a few times. The chain employs TRBV4-1 and TRBJ1-1; 8 bases line up with TRBD1. Germline V gene lookup returns CDR1 MGHRA and CDR2 YSYEKL. The CDR3 is made up of 14 amino acids. J lost 4 bases, V lost 2 bases, and 3 bases had no gene match. The CDR3 coding sequence is TGCGCCAGCAGCCAAAGAACAGGGGGCACTGAAGCTTTCTTT. This gives the protein CASSQRTGGTEAFF.

There are a few counts of this clonotype. The chain combines TRBV20-1 with TRBJ2-7, with D perhaps matching TRBD1 or TRBD2 (5 bases each). Trimming cost V 0 bases and J 0 bases, with 15 bases left between them. The V gene's germline CDR1 is DFQATT and CDR2 SNEGSKA (reference sequence). The CDR3 is 16 amino acids. CDR3 sequence (DNA): TGCAGTGCTAGAGATCGGGACGGGATAAGCTCCTACGAGCAGTACTTC. Its translation: CSARDRDGISSYEQYF.

This chain uses TRBV4-1 with TRBJ1-1, with D tentatively TRBD1 (6 bases). The CDR3 length is 14 residues. The V gene lost 4 bases and the J gene lost 1 base, with 10 bases spanning the gap. CDR1 MGHRA and CDR2 YSYEKL come from the germline V gene. The DNA for the CDR3 is TGCGCCAGCAGCCCGGGACATTGGAACACTGAAGCTTTCTTT. Translated: CASSPGHWNTEAFF.

This chain uses TRBV4-1 with TRBJ2-7; maybe TRBD1 (5 bases). V was cut by 3 bases and J by 6 bases, with 12 bases left in between. The CDR3 covers 13 residues. Germline V gene data show CDR1 as MGHRA and CDR2 as YSYEKL. CDR3 residues: CASSHPRVGEQYF. CDR3 nucleotide sequence: TGCGCCAGCAGCCATCCCAGGGTTGGCGAGCAGTACTTC.

The table lists this clonotype with a few counts. V usage is TRBV7-9 and J usage is TRBJ2-5; 10 bases fit TRBD1. The trim removed 1 base at V and 5 bases at J, leaving 10 bases unmatched. Germline V gene sequence: CDR1 SEHNR, CDR2 FQNEAQ (reference sequence). This CDR3 has 17 amino acids. The CDR3 region is CASSLERDRGRGETQYF. In nucleotides, the CDR3 is TGTGCCAGCAGCTTAGAGCGCGACAGGGGGCGCGGGGAGACCCAGTACTTC. Full variable domain (missing parts from reference TRBV7-9 and TRBJ2-5): DTGVSQNPRHKITKRGQNVTFRCDPISEHNRLYWYRQTLGQGPEFLTYFQNEAQLEKSRLLSDRFSAERPKGSFSTLEIQRTEQGDSAMYLCASSLERDRGRGETQYFGPGTRLLVL.

This clonotype was seen more than once but under ten times. This chain connects TRBV11-2 to TRBJ1-1; tentatively, D is TRBD1 (5 bases). The CDR3 spans 15 residues. V dropped 1 base and J dropped 0 bases, with 9 bases sitting between them. Germline CDR1 SGHAT, CDR2 FQNNGV. The CDR3 nucleotides read TGTGCCAGCAGCTTAGCAGGCAGGGTGAACACTGAAGCTTTCTTT. This gives the protein CASSLAGRVNTEAFF.

V gene TRBV2 combines with J gene TRBJ2-7, with 10 nucleotides matching TRBD2. Germline trimming cut 0 bases from V and 5 bases from J; bases unmatched to any gene: 7. The CDR3 spans 16 residues. The germline V gene has CDR1 SNHLY and CDR2 FYNNEI. The CDR3 region is CASSEAPLAGFHEQYF. CDR3 nucleotides: TGTGCCAGCAGTGAAGCTCCACTAGCGGGATTTCACGAGCAGTACTTC.

There are a few counts of this clonotype. This chain links TRBV7-9 with TRBJ2-7, with D perhaps TRBD2 (6 bases). Germline-derived CDR1 and CDR2 are SEHNR and FQNEAQ (reference sequence). This CDR3 comprises 14 residues. Trimming shortened V by 5 bases and J by 2 bases, and 13 bases separated the two germline ends. The CDR3 sequence: CASSISGTPYEQYF. The CDR3 nucleotides read TGTGCCAGCAGCATTAGCGGTACTCCCTACGAGCAGTACTTC.

This chain connects TRBV9 to TRBJ2-1; TRBD2 matches 7 bases. V shed 4 bases and J 5 bases; nucleotides not matched to a gene: 9. Germline values: CDR1 SGDLS, CDR2 YYNGEE. The CDR3 loop spans 15 amino acids. Here the CDR3 reads CASSLTGGRDNEQFF. CDR3 in DNA: TGTGCCAGCAGCCTCACTGGCGGGAGAGACAATGAGCAGTTCTTC.

This clonotype was detected ten times or more. This chain joins TRBV6-2 or TRBV6-3 and TRBJ2-1; the D is unclear. Germline V gene lookup returns CDR1 MNHEY and CDR2 SVGEGT. The CDR3 contains 18 residues. V was clipped by 4 bases and J by 6 bases, with 25 bases between them. CDR3 DNA sequence: TGTGCCAGCAGTTTGCGTATAGGTGGAAGGGATGTCGTCAATGAGCAGTTCTTC. This translates into CASSLRIGGRDVVNEQFF.

This clonotype has more than one count but fewer than ten. This rearrangement joins TRBV24-1 to TRBJ2-1; 7 bases agree with TRBD2. V lost 4 bases and J lost 0; bases outside the gene matches: 17. Per the germline V gene, CDR1 is KGHDR and CDR2 is SFDVKD. The CDR3 has 20 residues. CDR3: CATSDPWEGGEGSSYNEQFF. The CDR3 DNA reads as TGTGCCACCAGTGACCCCTGGGAGGGAGGGGAAGGAAGCTCCTACAATGAGCAGTTCTTC.

V gene TRBV4-1 combines with J gene TRBJ1-5, with TRBD1 identical over 10 bases. The CDR3 spans 16 residues. From germline, CDR1 is MGHRA and CDR2 YSYEKL. The junction had 7 bases not matched to a gene; V was cut back by 4 bases and J by 4 bases. CDR3 coding DNA: TGCGCCAGCAGCCCAAGCGGGGGACAGGGGAATCAGCCCCAGCATTTT. Translation: CASSPSGGQGNQPQHF.

The CDR3 DNA is TGTGCCAGCAGCCCTACAGGGGTTAGAAACAATGAGCAGTTCTTC. Its translation is CASSPTGVRNNEQFF. The V call is TRBV7-9, the J call TRBJ2-1, with 7 bases that match TRBD1. There are 15 residues in the CDR3. The J segment lost 5 bases and the V segment lost 5 bases, leaving 9 bases of the junction unmatched. Per the germline V gene, CDR1 is SEHNR and CDR2 is FQNEAQ (reference sequence). The full variable domain, in which reference TRBV7-9 and TRBJ2-1 provide the parts outside the CDR3, is DTGVSQNPRHKITKRGQNVTFRCDPISEHNRLYWYRQTLGQGPEFLTYFQNEAQLEKSRLLSDRFSAERPKGSFSTLEIQRTEQGDSAMYLCASSPTGVRNNEQFFGPGTRLTVL.

This clonotype was counted a few times. This chain joins TRBV7-2 and TRBJ2-7, with 8 bases identical to TRBD2. This CDR3 region has 19 residues. CDR1 and CDR2 (germline): SGHTA, FQGNSA. V shed 4 bases and J 3 bases; nucleotides not matched to a gene: 20. CDR3 DNA: TGTGCCAGCAGCTGGCCGGGTAGAGTTGGGCGGGAGGCCCTCTACGAGCAGTACTTC. It yields the protein CASSWPGRVGREALYEQYF.

This clonotype was detected ten times or more. The J gene is TRBJ2-1, the V gene TRBV7-9; 7 nucleotides agree with TRBD1. The CDR3 has 13 amino acids. V was pared by 6 bases and J by 7 bases, with 6 bases of the junction left unmatched. Germline CDR1 and CDR2: SEHNR and FQNEAQ (reference sequence). CDR3 residues: CASSRQGGNEQFF. DNA of the CDR3: TGTGCCAGCAGTCGACAGGGTGGGAATGAGCAGTTCTTC.

The rearrangement joins TRBV11-3 to TRBJ2-1; tentatively, D is TRBD1 (6 bases). The germline V gene encodes CDR1 SGHNT and CDR2 YENEEA. The CDR3 loop spans 14 amino acids. Between the trimmed V and J ends, which lost 0 bases and 7 bases, there was a span of 10 bases. CDR3 in amino acids: CASSLEQGGNEQFF. The CDR3 region has the DNA TGTGCCAGCAGCTTAGAACAGGGCGGTAATGAGCAGTTCTTC.

This clonotype was counted a few times. V gene TRBV2 combines with J gene TRBJ2-1; no clear D gene. This CDR3 has 18 residues. Deletions cut 6 bases from V and 5 bases from J, with 26 bases between. Germline assignment: CDR1 SNHLY and CDR2 FYNNEI. The DNA of the CDR3 is TGTGCCAGCAGGGGATATGAACCGGGCCCGGGCGGAGACAATGAGCAGTTCTTC. Translation: CASRGYEPGPGGDNEQFF.